This TCR beta chain was documented in a study of cytomegalovirus exposure and HLA in healthy donors listed by TCRdb under 2017. For the study in its entirety: An earlier analysis of under 600 of the donors reported more than 250 Gb of sequence data and 117 million unique TCR beta sequences from 150 million to 200 million T cells. Approximately 310 gigabases of sequencing data and about 92 million unique TCR sequences made up an early release that covered nearly 650 HLA-typed donors. Of the approximately 400 genotyped donors, 80% to 90% were placed in the genetic ancestry cluster associated with self-reported Caucasian donors. The study aimed to test whether cataloging public T cell receptors could reveal signatures of past pathogen exposure. The T cell repertoires of under 750 subjects were profiled by immunosequencing and related to cytomegalovirus serostatus. In addition to the first cohort of 666 subjects, a separate validation cohort of approximately 130 different subjects was used. High-throughput TCR immunosequencing, statistical association of individual TCRs with disease status, and machine learning were combined to predict cytomegalovirus infection status. A later analysis re-analyzed previously published TCR beta repertoires from roughly 690 donors and added high-resolution HLA genotyping to study TCR occurrence patterns. Rather than using new phenotypic data, the later analysis identified candidate immune exposures from TCR beta sequences and from how often those sequences occurred across donors. An earlier analysis of around 580 of the donors used high-throughput TCR beta sequencing to judge whether each TCR beta V gene segment behaved as functional or pseudogenic. Donor age, sex, ethnicity and CMV serostatus were collected together with the repertoire data. A later genetic analysis took genome-wide SNP genotypes for about 55% of the 666 donors and used that subset as a discovery cohort. All discovery cohort repertoires had been generated on a single sequencing platform. Both class I and class II loci were covered by HLA typing, at four-digit resolution. Typing coverage differed by locus: A, B, C, DRB1 and DQB1 were typed in roughly 620-640 donors, DQA1 in about 500, DPA1 in some 610, and DPB1 in about 450. Roughly 5 DR-DQ haplotypes were treated as single units for association and clustering because of strong linkage in the cohort. Among approximately 370 genotyped donors of the cohort, an average of approximately 200,000 unique TCR beta nucleotide sequences was sequenced per donor, of which 15% to 20% were non-productive.

What the study reported, not specific to this receptor: A few of the identified cytomegalovirus-associated TCR beta chains were confirmed in vitro to be specific for cytomegalovirus antigens. The study gave a list of more than 150 TCR beta chains associated with cytomegalovirus. In a later analysis, several top co-occurrence clusters were reported to appear linked to parvovirus B19, influenza, CMV and Epstein-Barr virus. A further reported finding was that TCR beta sequences accurately predicted the HLA-A and HLA-B alleles for most subjects in the first cohort. In a later analysis, TCR association rates were found to vary across HLA loci, with the most associated TCRs seen for DRB1 alleles and the fewest for HLA-C alleles. Because counts were too low, under 20 rarely observed V segments, including chromosome 9 orphons, were left out of the earlier analysis of about 500 of the donors. A later genetic analysis reported fewer N-insertions in productive TCRs among donors in an Asian-associated ancestry cluster than the roughly 670-donor mean. Most TCR sequences were observed very rarely across donors, whereas some public TCRs were present in many individuals. HLA typing was unavailable for some donors at each locus, so association tests used only the typed subset. Because the 87-base-pair reads could not distinguish some IMGT-functional V segments, including TRBV6-2 and TRBV6-3, those segments were excluded. Cytomegalovirus status was reported to be diagnosed by the classifier with high specificity and sensitivity in both the original and validation cohorts. Specific HLA alleles were associated with 15,000 to 20,000 TCR beta sequences at a false discovery rate of 0.05 in a later analysis. Linkage disequilibrium might explain the correlated functional status among segregating V segments, but an unknown experimental factor could not be excluded. The only immune exposure information available for the cohort was CMV serostatus. An earlier analysis of approximately 540 of the donors showed that most TCR beta V segments appeared in productive rearrangements either about 90% or about 30% of the time, which broadly matched IMGT annotations. In a later analysis, HLA-associated TCR beta chains were found to be more clonally expanded and to have lower generation probabilities than equally common non-associated chains. Sequencing depth was assumed to be roughly uniform across donors in the presence/absence analyses, though that assumption may not hold. In a later analysis, most CMV-associated TCR beta chains were found to appear HLA-restricted, with HLA associations seemingly driven largely by CMV exposure. The cohort was sequenced for TCR beta chains only, and without alpha or paired-chain data the features that could be detected were limited. In a later genetic analysis, a missense DCLRE1C variant was associated with V-gene and J-gene trimming of TCR beta chains, and the association was replicated in an independent cohort. A cluster of highly shared sequence variants was judged likely to be a technical artifact of the sequencing pipeline. According to the authors, the approach could potentially be generalized to other disease states and immunological phenotypes. Strong co-occurrence of HLA alleles, especially DR and DQ, made assigning TCR associations to individual alleles difficult.

This clone appeared once. The specificity of this receptor is unknown. No qualities accompany the bases; no much larger clone lies one base away. Germline trimming amounts to 1 base on V and 4 bases on J, with 7 as the count of junction bases outside the gene matches. CDR1 SGHNT and CDR2 YENEEA were looked up in the germline V gene. The CDR3 has 17 amino acids, counting the end cysteine and phenylalanine. Of the read, only the CDR3 DNA is kept; its 51 bases are in frame from base 1. In total, roughly 670 healthy bone marrow donors made up the cohort. Cohort members were all nominally healthy when sampled, although unrecorded immune exposures were likely present. The donor tested CMV seropositive, placing the donor among the approximately 290 seropositive members of the cohort. Every donor gave a peripheral blood sample, and the peripheral blood mononuclear cells from that sample were used for TCR beta sequencing. The Qiagen DNeasy Blood Extraction Kit was used to extract genomic DNA from the blood cell samples.

Receptor amplification or capture employed the immunoSEQ multiplex PCR assay. The multiplex PCR relied on a mix of 60 forward primers for TCR Vbeta segments and 13 reverse primers for TCR Jbeta segments. The CDR3 region of rearranged TCR beta genes was amplified from genomic DNA with a multiplex PCR assay. On the Illumina HiSeq System, the amplified TCR beta libraries were sequenced as 87-base-pair reads. The source study handled its data this way. A later analysis counted some 74 million unique TCR beta chains across the 690 or so repertoires, and some 11 million of these chains were shared by at least two donors. A nearest-neighbor algorithm error-corrected the raw reads and collapsed the reads into unique sequences, merging closely related sequences to remove PCR and sequencing errors. To assign V, D and J gene segments, CDR3 sequences were aligned to IMGT reference sequences. For a sequence to be retained, a match of at least six nucleotides to both a V gene segment and a J gene segment was required. Rearrangements were classified as productive when the CDR3 lacked stop codons and remained in frame with V and J, and all other rearrangements were classified as non-productive. CDR3 was defined by IMGT convention, running from the second conserved V-encoded cysteine to the conserved J-encoded phenylalanine. In an earlier analysis of more than 550 of the donors, sequences lacking an unambiguous match to a single V gene segment were excluded. An earlier analysis of fewer than 750 of the donors classified V segments as functional when productive rearrangements were above 56.7% and as segregating when the standard deviation between donors was above 5%. To diagnose cytomegalovirus status from the catalog of TCR beta chain sequences, a statistical classification framework was built. In a later analysis, V and J genes were assigned by comparing TCR nucleotide sequences against IMGT/GENE-DB human TR gene sequences. The TCRdist pipeline was used in a later analysis to assign CDR3 sequences and most-parsimonious VDJ recombination scenarios. In a later analysis, every TCR beta chain was defined by the combination of its CDR3 amino acid sequence and its V-gene family, and reads without a unique V-gene family were dropped. To address suspected cross-contamination and a sequencing artifact, a later analysis removed 592 highly shared, low-generation-probability nucleotide sequences. In a later analysis, a clonal expansion index for each public chain was calculated from normalized within-repertoire ranks of inferred template counts. In a later analysis, generation probabilities were computed with a VDJ recombination model fitted to out-of-frame rearrangements, and the resulting probabilities were checked against IGoR. A later analysis scored TCR-TCR, TCR-HLA and TCR-CMV co-occurrence with hypergeometric tests, applying a repertoire-size bias correction to TCR pairs. In a later analysis, false discovery rates were estimated by permuting HLA or CMV assignments 20 times. In a later analysis, co-occurring TCRs were grouped with DBSCAN, and TCRdist sequence similarity was added when clustering was performed within HLA-allele-positive subsets. Repertoires with fewer than 30,000 or more than 120,000 public chains, plus five repertoires with anomalous nucleotide sharing, were excluded from co-occurrence clustering. The table comes from immuneACCESS by way of TCRdb, which keeps in-frame sequences with V and J called. Part of the clones is missing from these tables; in studies checked, under half for an unresolved V gene and the rest for unknown reasons. Clone size and V and J calls were adopted from that table, with D and trimming inferred from the DNA. This sample is represented by under 200,000 clones; roughly 80% of them were singletons. Less than 4.5% of the sample is in the top ten clones.

This receptor was taken from a man aged 25-40 years in good health and CMV-seropositive. Sequenced sample: PBMCs. The chain is encoded by TRBV11-3 joined to TRBJ2-1, and 10 bases in between align with TRBD2. In nucleotide form, the sequence is TGTGCCAGCAGCTTAGGGGCTAGCGGGGGTCCTTACAATGAGCAGTTCTTC. Translated, it reads CASSLGASGGPYNEQFF.